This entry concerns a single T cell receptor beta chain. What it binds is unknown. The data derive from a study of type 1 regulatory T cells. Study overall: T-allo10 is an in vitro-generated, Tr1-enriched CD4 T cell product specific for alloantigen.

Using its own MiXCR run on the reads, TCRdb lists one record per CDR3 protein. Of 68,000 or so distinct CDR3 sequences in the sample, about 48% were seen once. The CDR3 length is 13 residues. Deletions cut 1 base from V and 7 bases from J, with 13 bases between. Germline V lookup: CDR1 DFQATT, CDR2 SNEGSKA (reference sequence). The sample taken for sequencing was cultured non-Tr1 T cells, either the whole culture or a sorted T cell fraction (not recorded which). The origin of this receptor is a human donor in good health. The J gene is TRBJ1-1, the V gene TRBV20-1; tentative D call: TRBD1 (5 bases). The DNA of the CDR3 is TGCAGTGCTAGAGCAGCAGGGACCTATGAAGCTTTCTTT. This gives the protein CSARAAGTYEAFF.